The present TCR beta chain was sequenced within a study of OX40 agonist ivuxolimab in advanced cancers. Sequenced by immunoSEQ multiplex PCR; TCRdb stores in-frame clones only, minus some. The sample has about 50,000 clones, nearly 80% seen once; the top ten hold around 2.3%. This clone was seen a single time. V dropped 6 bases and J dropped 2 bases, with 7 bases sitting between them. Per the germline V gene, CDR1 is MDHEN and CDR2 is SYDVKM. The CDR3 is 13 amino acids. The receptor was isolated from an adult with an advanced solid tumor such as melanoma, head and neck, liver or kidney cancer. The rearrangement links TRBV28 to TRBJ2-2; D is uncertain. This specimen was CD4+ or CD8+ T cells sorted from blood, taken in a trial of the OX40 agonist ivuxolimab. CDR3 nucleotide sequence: TGTGCCAGCAGAACGACCAACACCGGGGAGCTGTTTTTT. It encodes CASRTTNTGELFF.